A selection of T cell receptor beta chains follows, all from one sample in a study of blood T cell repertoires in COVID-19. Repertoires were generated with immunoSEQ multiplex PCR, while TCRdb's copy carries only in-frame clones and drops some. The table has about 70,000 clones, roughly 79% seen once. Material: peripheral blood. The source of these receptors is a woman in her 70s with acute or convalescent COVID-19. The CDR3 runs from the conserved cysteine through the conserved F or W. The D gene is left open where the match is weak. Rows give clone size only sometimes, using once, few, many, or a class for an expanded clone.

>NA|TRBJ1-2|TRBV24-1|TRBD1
TGTGCCACCAGTGATGCACCTGGGACAGGGCGCTATGGCTACACCTTC
CATSDAPGTGRYGYTF
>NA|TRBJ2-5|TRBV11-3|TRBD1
TGTGCCAGCAGCTTTACCGGGACAGGGACCCAGTACTTC
CASSFTGTGTQYF
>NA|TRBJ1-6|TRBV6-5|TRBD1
TGTGCCAGCAGTAGACAGGGGGTCTATAATTCACCCCTCCACTTT
CASSRQGVYNSPLHF
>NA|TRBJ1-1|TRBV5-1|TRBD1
TGCGCCAGCCAACCGGGACAGGGGGTCTGGGGCACTGAAGCTTTCTTT
CASQPGQGVWGTEAFF
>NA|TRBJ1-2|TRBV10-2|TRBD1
TGCGCCAGCAGGTCCGGACAGGGGGCTGGGGGCTACACCTTC
CASRSGQGAGGYTF
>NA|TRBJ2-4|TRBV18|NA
TGTGCCAGCTCCACAGGGCCCGAAAACATTCAGTACTTC
CASSTGPENIQYF
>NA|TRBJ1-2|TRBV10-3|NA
TGTGCCATCCGAAGCGCTTCCTATGGCTACACCTTC
CAIRSASYGYTF
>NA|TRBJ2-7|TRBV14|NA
TGTGCCAGCAGCCAAGGATACTCCCGCGGCTACGAGCAGTACTTC
CASSQGYSRGYEQYF
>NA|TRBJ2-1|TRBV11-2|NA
TGTGCCAGCAGCCCTGCTGGAGTAAGGTCCTACAATGAGCAGTTCTTC
CASSPAGVRSYNEQFF
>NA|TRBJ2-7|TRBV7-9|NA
TGTGCCAGCAGCTTATCGTCAGGGGAGCACCCCTACGAGCAGTACTTC
CASSLSSGEHPYEQYF
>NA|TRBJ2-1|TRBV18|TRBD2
TGTGCCAGCTCACCCTCTTCTAGCGGGATCCGGAATGAGCAGTTCTTC
CASSPSSSGIRNEQFF
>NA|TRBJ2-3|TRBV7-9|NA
TGTGCCGGCCAGCTGAGGGTAGCAGCAGATACGCAGTATTTT
CAGQLRVAADTQYF
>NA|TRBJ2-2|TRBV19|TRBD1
TGTGCCAGTAGGGGACAGATCGGCCACGGGGAGCTGTTTTTT
CASRGQIGHGELFF
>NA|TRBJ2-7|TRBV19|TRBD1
TGTGCCAAGGACAGGGGGCCCTACGAGCAGTACTTC
CAKDRGPYEQYF
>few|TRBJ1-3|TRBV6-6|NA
TGTGCCAGCAGTTCAACAGCGGATGGAAACACCATATATTTT
CASSSTADGNTIYF
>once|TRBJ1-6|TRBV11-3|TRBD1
TGTGCCAGCAGCTTTGGAGACAGGGGTCATTCACCCCTCCACTTT
CASSFGDRGHSPLHF
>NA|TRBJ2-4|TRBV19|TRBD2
TGTGCCAGTAGTATCAATAGCGGGAAAAACATTCAGTACTTC
CASSINSGKNIQYF
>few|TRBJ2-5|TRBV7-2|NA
TGTGCCAGCAGCTTAGGTGGAGGGATAGGAGAGACCCAGTACTTC
CASSLGGGIGETQYF
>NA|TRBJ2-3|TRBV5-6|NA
TGTGCCAGCAGCTTGTACCTCTCAGGTGATACGCAGTATTTT
CASSLYLSGDTQYF
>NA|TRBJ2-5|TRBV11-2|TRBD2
TGTGCCAGCAGCTTCCGCCGGGGACTAGAGGGAGAGACCCAGTACTTC
CASSFRRGLEGETQYF
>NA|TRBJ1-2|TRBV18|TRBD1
TGTGCCAGCTCCTCGGGGACAGGGCACTTAGGTGGCTACACCTTC
CASSSGTGHLGGYTF
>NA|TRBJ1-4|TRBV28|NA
TGTGCCAGCAGTTTACCCAGTAATAATGAAAAACTGTTTTTT
CASSLPSNNEKLFF
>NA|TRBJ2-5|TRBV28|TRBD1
TGTGCCAGCAGTTTACAGCTGAGGACAGGGGGCTCGGAGACCCAGTACTTC
CASSLQLRTGGSETQYF
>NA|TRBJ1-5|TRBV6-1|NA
TGTGCCAGCAGTGATACTTGGGCAGCTAGCAATCAGCCCCAGCATTTT
CASSDTWAASNQPQHF
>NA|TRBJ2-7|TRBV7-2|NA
TGTGCCAGCAGCTTTACAGGAACCTACGAGCAGTACTTC
CASSFTGTYEQYF
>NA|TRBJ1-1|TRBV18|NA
TGTGCCAGCTCACCACCGCAGGCCGCCCGAAGTGAAGCTTTCTTT
CASSPPQAARSEAFF
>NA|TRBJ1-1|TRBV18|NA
TGTGCCAGCTCATCCTCGACAGGCGGGACTGAAGCTTTCTTT
CASSSSTGGTEAFF
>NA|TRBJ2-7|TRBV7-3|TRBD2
TGTGCCAGCAGCCCTGCCGGGACTAGCAACGAGCAGTACTTC
CASSPAGTSNEQYF